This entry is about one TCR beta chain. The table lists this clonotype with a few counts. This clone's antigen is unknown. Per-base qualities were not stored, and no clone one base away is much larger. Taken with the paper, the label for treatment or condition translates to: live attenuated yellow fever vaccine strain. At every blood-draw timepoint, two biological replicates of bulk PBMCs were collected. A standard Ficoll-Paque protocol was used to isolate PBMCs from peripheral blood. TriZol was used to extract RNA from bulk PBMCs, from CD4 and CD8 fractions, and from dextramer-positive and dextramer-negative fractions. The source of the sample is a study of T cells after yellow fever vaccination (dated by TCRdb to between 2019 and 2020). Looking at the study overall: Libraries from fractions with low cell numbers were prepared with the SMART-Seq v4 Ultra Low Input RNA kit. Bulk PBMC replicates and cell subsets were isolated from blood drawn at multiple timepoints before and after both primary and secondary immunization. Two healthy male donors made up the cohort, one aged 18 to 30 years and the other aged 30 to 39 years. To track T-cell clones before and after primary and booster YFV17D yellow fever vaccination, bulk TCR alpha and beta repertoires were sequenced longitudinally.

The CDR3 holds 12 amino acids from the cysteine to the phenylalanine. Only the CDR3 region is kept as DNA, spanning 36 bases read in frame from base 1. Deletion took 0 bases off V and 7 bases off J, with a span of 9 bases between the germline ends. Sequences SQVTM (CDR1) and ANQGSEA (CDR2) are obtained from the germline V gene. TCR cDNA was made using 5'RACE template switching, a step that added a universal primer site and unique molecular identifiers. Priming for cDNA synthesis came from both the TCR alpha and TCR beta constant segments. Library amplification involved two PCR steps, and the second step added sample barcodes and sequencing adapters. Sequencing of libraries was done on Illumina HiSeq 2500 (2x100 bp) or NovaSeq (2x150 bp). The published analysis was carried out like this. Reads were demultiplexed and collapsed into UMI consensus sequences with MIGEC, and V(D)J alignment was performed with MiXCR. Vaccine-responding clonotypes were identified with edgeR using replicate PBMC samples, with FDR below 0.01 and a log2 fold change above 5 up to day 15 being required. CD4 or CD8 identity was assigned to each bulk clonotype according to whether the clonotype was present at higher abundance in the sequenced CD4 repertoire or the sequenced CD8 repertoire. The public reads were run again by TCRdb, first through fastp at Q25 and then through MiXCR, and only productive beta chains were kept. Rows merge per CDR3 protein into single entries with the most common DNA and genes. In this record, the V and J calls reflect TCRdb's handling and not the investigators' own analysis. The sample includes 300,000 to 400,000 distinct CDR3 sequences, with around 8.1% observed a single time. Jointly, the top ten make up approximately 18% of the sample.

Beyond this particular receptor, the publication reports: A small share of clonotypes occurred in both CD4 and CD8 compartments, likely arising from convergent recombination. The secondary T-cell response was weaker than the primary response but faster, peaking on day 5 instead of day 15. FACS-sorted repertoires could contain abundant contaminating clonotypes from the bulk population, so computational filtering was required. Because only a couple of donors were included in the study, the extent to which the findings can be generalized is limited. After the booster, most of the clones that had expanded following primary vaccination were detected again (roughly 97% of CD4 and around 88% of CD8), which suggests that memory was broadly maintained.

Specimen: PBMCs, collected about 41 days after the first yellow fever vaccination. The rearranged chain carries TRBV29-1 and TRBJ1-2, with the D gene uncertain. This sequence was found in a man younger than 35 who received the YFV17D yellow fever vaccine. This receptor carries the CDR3 CSVEDVRPGYTF. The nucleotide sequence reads TGCAGCGTTGAAGATGTACGTCCTGGCTACACCTTC. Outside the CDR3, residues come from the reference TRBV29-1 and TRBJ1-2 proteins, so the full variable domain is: SAVISQKPSRDICQRGTSLTIQCQVDSQVTMMFWYRQQPGQSLTLIATANQGSEATYESGFVIDKFPISRPNLTFSTLTVSNMSPEDSSIYLCSVEDVRPGYTFGSGTRLTVV.